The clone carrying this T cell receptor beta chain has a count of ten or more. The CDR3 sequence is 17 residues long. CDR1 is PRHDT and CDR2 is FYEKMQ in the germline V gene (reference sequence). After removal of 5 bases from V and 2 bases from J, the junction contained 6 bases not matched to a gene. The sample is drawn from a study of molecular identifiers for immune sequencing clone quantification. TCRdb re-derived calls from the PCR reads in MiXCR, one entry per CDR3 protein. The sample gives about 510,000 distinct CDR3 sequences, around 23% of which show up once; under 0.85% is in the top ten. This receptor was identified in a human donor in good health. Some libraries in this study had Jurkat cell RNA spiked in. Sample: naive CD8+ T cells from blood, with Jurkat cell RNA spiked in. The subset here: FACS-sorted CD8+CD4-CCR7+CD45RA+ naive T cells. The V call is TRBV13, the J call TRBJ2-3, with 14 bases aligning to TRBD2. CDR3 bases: TGTGCCAGCAGCCCGACGACTAGCGGGGGGGCCACAGATACGCAGTATTTT. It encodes CASSPTTSGGATDTQYF. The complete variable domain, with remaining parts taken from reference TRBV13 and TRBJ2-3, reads AAGVIQSPRHLIKEKRETATLKCYPIPRHDTVYWYQQGPGQDPQFLISFYEKMQSDKGSIPDRFSAQQFSDYHSELNMSSLELGDSALYFCASSPTTSGGATDTQYFGPGTRLTVL.